These 25 T cell receptor beta chains were sequenced from one sample in a study of shared clonotypes between healthy human individuals. This table comes from immunoSEQ multiplex PCR, and its TCRdb copy is limited to in-frame clones, with some not included. This table holds roughly 2,000,000 clones, about 94% found once. CD45RO negativity and positive selection for CCR7 defined naive CD8 cells, a population that excluded terminally differentiated effector memory CD45RA+ cells. Sequencing was performed on naive CD8+ T cells sorted from blood. The receptors come from a man between 18 and 35 years old in good health.

In this sample, this clone turned up a few times. V gene TRBV6-1 combines with J gene TRBJ2-7; 10 bases agree with TRBD2. Trimming cost V 3 bases and J 4 bases; bases outside gene matches: 9. CDR1 is MNHNS and CDR2 is SASEGT in the germline V gene. This CDR3 has 16 amino acids. The CDR3 protein is CASSDPQREGRYEQYF. The DNA for the CDR3 is TGTGCCAGCAGTGACCCCCAGCGGGAGGGCCGGTACGAGCAGTACTTC.

The gene calls are TRBV5-6 and TRBJ2-2; no clear D. CDR3 length: 16 residues. Germline V gene lookup returns CDR1 SGHDT and CDR2 YYEEEE. Trimming took off 3 bases at V and 1 base at J, with 13 bases between the two ends. CDR3 DNA: TGTGCCAGCAGCTCAAATGATCTGGTGAACACCGGGGAGCTGTTTTTT. The encoded protein is CASSSNDLVNTGELFF. The full variable domain, rest sourced from reference TRBV5-6 and TRBJ2-2, is DAGVTQSPTHLIKTRGQQVTLRCSPKSGHDTVSWYQQALGQGPQFIFQYYEEEERQRGNFPDRFSGHQFPNYSSELNVNALLLGDSALYLCASSSNDLVNTGELFFGEGSRLTVL.

The chain employs TRBV5-6 and TRBJ2-2; D is possibly TRBD1 (6 bases). The CDR3 is 14 residues long. CDR1 is SGHDT, CDR2 YYEEEE, per germline. The V and J ends lost 5 bases and 7 bases respectively, with 15 bases between them. This CDR3 reads CASSIGTGHGELFF. CDR3 DNA sequence: TGTGCCAGCAGTATTGGCACAGGGCACGGGGAGCTGTTTTTT.

This clone was observed once. Other DNA sequences in this specimen translate into the identical CDR3. This sequence joins TRBV6-5 and TRBJ2-1; D is undetermined. The germline V gene encodes CDR1 MNHEY and CDR2 SVGAGI. Trimming took off 0 bases at V and 7 bases at J, with 7 bases between the two ends. The CDR3 runs 13 residues. CDR3 region: CASSYSSENEQFF. CDR3 sequence (DNA): TGTGCCAGCAGTTACTCGTCGGAGAATGAGCAGTTCTTC.

J is TRBJ2-7 and V is TRBV6-1; 10 bases line up with TRBD1. This CDR3 is built from 15 residues. The J segment lost 3 bases and the V segment lost 1 base, leaving 3 bases of the junction unmatched. CDR1 and CDR2 from the germline V gene are MNHNS and SASEGT. The DNA of the CDR3 is TGTGCCAGCAGTGAAGGGGGACAGGGGATCTACGAGCAGTACTTC. Its protein product is CASSEGGQGIYEQYF.

The V and J genes are TRBV5-5 and TRBJ1-1; no definite D call. The CDR3 consists of 16 residues. V was pared by 4 bases and J by 8 bases, with 24 bases between. CDR1 and CDR2 (germline): SGHKS, YYEKEE (reference sequence). This chain's CDR3 is CASSVEVTRERREAFF. In nucleotides, the CDR3 is TGTGCCAGCAGCGTGGAGGTAACGAGGGAACGCCGAGAAGCTTTCTTT.

This chain links TRBV6-6 with TRBJ1-1; D gene uncertain. The V gene's germline CDR1 is MNHNY and CDR2 SVGAGI (reference sequence). The CDR3 sequence is 14 residues long. Trimming pared 6 bases from V and 0 bases from J, leaving 11 bases between. CDR3 in amino acids: CASRRDALNTEAFF. DNA of the CDR3: TGTGCCAGCAGAAGAGACGCTCTGAACACTGAAGCTTTCTTT.

This chain uses TRBV7-9 with TRBJ2-5; D not certain. Germline CDR1 reads SEHNR; CDR2 reads FQNEAQ (reference sequence). This CDR3 is built from 15 residues. The V gene lost 2 bases and the J gene lost 4 bases, with 14 bases spanning the gap. The CDR3 spells CASSLSFRERETQYF. Written as DNA, the CDR3 is TGTGCCAGCAGCTTATCCTTTCGAGAAAGAGAGACCCAGTACTTC.

In this sample, this clone turned up once. This chain links TRBV30 with TRBJ1-6; D uncertain. Looked up from germline, CDR1 is GTSNPN and CDR2 is SVGIG (reference sequence). The CDR3 extends over 14 amino acids. V was cut by 1 base and J by 6 bases, with 10 bases left in between. The CDR3 coding sequence is TGTGCCTGGAGTGGCGAAATACTTAATTCACCCCTCCACTTT. This gives the protein CAWSGEILNSPLHF.

This chain joins TRBV5-1 and TRBJ2-2, with 7 bases aligning to TRBD2. The J segment lost 8 bases and the V segment lost 0 bases, leaving 7 bases of the junction unmatched. This CDR3 spans 15 amino acids. CDR1 is SGHRS and CDR2 is YFSETQ in the germline V gene. The CDR3 region is CASSLEGGSLGELFF. The CDR3 DNA is TGCGCCAGCAGCTTGGAAGGCGGGAGCTTGGGGGAGCTGTTTTTT.

The rearrangement uses TRBV4-1 and TRBJ1-2, with D perhaps matching TRBD1 (5 bases). V shed 4 bases and J shed 5 bases, with 17 bases lying between them. Germline CDR1 is MGHRA and CDR2 is YSYEKL. The CDR3 is 15 amino acids. CDR3 protein: CASSPWETAVYGYTF. DNA for the CDR3: TGCGCCAGCAGCCCTTGGGAGACAGCAGTTTATGGCTACACCTTC.

The gene calls are TRBV4-3 and TRBJ1-2, with D maybe TRBD1 (6 bases). CDR3 length equals 17 residues. CDR1 is LGHNA, CDR2 YSLEER, per germline. V shed 0 bases and J shed 4 bases, with 18 bases lying between them. CDR3 DNA sequence: TGCGCCAGCAGCCAAGATAGGGGTTCGGTAGGGGGCTATGGCTACACCTTC. Translated: CASSQDRGSVGGYGYTF.

The chain employs TRBV7-6 and TRBJ2-5, with D possibly matching TRBD2 (5 bases). V shed 8 bases and J shed 4 bases, with 14 bases lying between them. The CDR3 is made up of 13 amino acids. The V gene's germline CDR1 is SGHVS and CDR2 FNYEAQ. The CDR3: CASAIARAETQYF. The CDR3 coding sequence is TGTGCCAGCGCTATAGCGCGAGCAGAGACCCAGTACTTC. The whole variable domain, remainder taken from reference TRBV7-6 and TRBJ2-5, is GAGVSQSPRYKVTKRGQDVALRCDPISGHVSLYWYRQALGQGPEFLTYFNYEAQQDKSGLPNDRFSAERPEGSISTLTIQRTEQRDSAMYRCASAIARAETQYFGPGTRLLVL.

This chain connects TRBV28 to TRBJ2-5; 11 bases map to TRBD2. This CDR3 has 17 amino acids. The germline V gene encodes CDR1 MDHEN and CDR2 SYDVKM. Trimming cost V 9 bases and J 2 bases; bases outside gene matches: 14. CDR3 in amino acids: CASDWASSGGYQETQYF. CDR3 DNA sequence: TGTGCCAGTGATTGGGCCTCTAGCGGGGGGTATCAAGAGACCCAGTACTTC.

The rearrangement joins TRBV29-1 to TRBJ2-3; 11 bases line up with TRBD1. The length of the CDR3 is 15 residues. V gave up 1 base and J gave up 4 bases; unmatched junction bases: 4. The germline gives CDR1 SQVTM, CDR2 ANQGSEA. CDR3 DNA: TGCAGCGTTGAAGGGGGACAGGGGGACGCAGATACGCAGTATTTT. Translated, it gives CSVEGGQGDADTQYF.

Here the CDR3 DNA reads TGTGCCAGCGGTATCTACATGAACACTGAAGCTTTCTTT. Translation: CASGIYMNTEAFF. This chain joins TRBV28 and TRBJ1-1; D gene uncertain. This CDR3 contains 13 residues. V lost 8 bases, J lost 0 bases, and 10 bases lay in between. Germline CDR1 MDHEN, CDR2 SYDVKM.

The chain uses TRBV4-1 and TRBJ1-6; D unresolved. The CDR3 is made up of 15 amino acids. CDR1 and CDR2 (germline): MGHRA, YSYEKL. V dropped 1 base and J dropped 7 bases, with 11 bases sitting between them. For the CDR3, the DNA is TGCGCCAGCAGCCAAGCCGACGGTCCGAATTCACCCCTCCACTTT. Amino acids: CASSQADGPNSPLHF.

The rearrangement joins TRBV19 to TRBJ1-2; no clear D. CDR1 and CDR2 from the germline V gene are LNHDA and SQIVND (reference sequence). The CDR3 is 12 amino acids. Trimming shortened V by 6 bases and J by 4 bases, and 9 bases separated the two germline ends. In DNA, the CDR3 is TGTGCCAGTAGCGATGGTGGCTATGGCTACACCTTC. This translates into CASSDGGYGYTF.

The chain links TRBV7-6 to TRBJ2-1; D remains unclear. CDR1 is SGHVS, CDR2 FNYEAQ, per germline. The V gene lost 2 bases and the J gene lost 7 bases, with 15 bases spanning the gap. This CDR3 is 15 amino acids long. The CDR3, as DNA: TGTGCCAGCAGCTTAAGTCCGGGCCCGCTTAATGAGCAGTTCTTC. Protein product: CASSLSPGPLNEQFF. The full variable domain, with the rest looked up from reference TRBV7-6 and TRBJ2-1, is GAGVSQSPRYKVTKRGQDVALRCDPISGHVSLYWYRQALGQGPEFLTYFNYEAQQDKSGLPNDRFSAERPEGSISTLTIQRTEQRDSAMYRCASSLSPGPLNEQFFGPGTRLTVL.

The chain is built from TRBV7-9 and TRBJ2-1; 12 bases line up with TRBD2. This CDR3 spans 17 amino acids. Germline CDR1 and CDR2: SEHNR and FQNEAQ (reference sequence). The J segment lost 1 base and the V segment lost 4 bases, leaving 5 bases of the junction unmatched. CDR3 sequence: CASSSGLAGLSYNEQFF. CDR3 nucleotides: TGTGCCAGCAGCTCAGGACTAGCGGGACTGTCCTACAATGAGCAGTTCTTC.

The rearrangement joins TRBV5-4 to TRBJ1-2, with 7 bases fitting TRBD1. Losses at the gene ends were 3 bases for V and 4 bases for J; bases not matched to a gene: 9. Germline V gives CDR1 SGHNT, CDR2 YYREEE (reference sequence). The CDR3 runs to 15 residues. The CDR3 loop reads CASSYRGGAGYGYTF. CDR3 DNA sequence: TGTGCCAGCAGCTACAGGGGCGGGGCAGGCTATGGCTACACCTTC.

The rearrangement uses TRBV6-5 and TRBJ2-5; 8 bases match TRBD1. The V and J ends lost 7 bases and 5 bases, in that order; junction bases with no gene match: 12. Germline V gene data show CDR1 as MNHEY and CDR2 as SVGAGI. The CDR3 is made up of 15 amino acids. CDR3: CASTRDRNVGETQYF. The CDR3 bases are TGTGCCAGCACCCGGGACAGGAACGTTGGGGAGACCCAGTACTTC.

This sequence joins TRBV9 and TRBJ2-7, with a tentative D call TRBD2 (6 bases). Deletions cut 4 bases from V and 2 bases from J, with 13 bases between. The CDR3 loop spans 14 amino acids. CDR1 is SGDLS, CDR2 YYNGEE, per germline. In DNA, the CDR3 is TGTGCCAGCAGCCCAGGAGGGATCGCCTACGAGCAGTACTTC. The encoded protein is CASSPGGIAYEQYF.

The chain employs TRBV28 and TRBJ1-3; D unclear. This CDR3 has 15 residues. The V gene lost 4 bases and the J gene lost 0 bases, with 10 bases spanning the gap. Germline V gene lookup returns CDR1 MDHEN and CDR2 SYDVKM. DNA of the CDR3: TGTGCCAGCAGTTCTCTCGGCCTCTCTGGAAACACCATATATTTT. Protein product: CASSSLGLSGNTIYF.

As concerns this clone: The sample contains more than one DNA sequence encoding this CDR3. CDR3 DNA: TGTGCCAGCAGTGAAGCGGGGGACTACGAGCAGTACTTC. It codes for CASSEAGDYEQYF. The chain has TRBV6-1 and TRBJ2-7, with D tentatively TRBD1 or TRBD2 (5 bases each). V lost 0 bases, J lost 3 bases, and 6 bases lay in between. There are 13 residues in the CDR3. CDR1 and CDR2 from the germline V gene are MNHNS and SASEGT.